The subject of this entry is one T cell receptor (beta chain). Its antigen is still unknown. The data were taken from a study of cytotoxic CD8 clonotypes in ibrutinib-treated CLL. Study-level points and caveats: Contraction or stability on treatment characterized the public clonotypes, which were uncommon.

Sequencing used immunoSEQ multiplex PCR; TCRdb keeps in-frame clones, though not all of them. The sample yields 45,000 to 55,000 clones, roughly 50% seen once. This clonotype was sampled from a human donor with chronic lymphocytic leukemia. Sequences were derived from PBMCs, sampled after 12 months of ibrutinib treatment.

The CDR3 DNA is TGCGCCAGCAGCATGGACTCGTACAATGAGCAGTTCTTC. As protein: CASSMDSYNEQFF. The rearrangement joins TRBV5-1 to TRBJ2-1; a possible D gene is TRBD2 (5 bases). V gave up 4 bases and J gave up 4 bases, with 9 bases separating them. This CDR3 comprises 13 residues. Germline CDR1 is SGHRS and CDR2 is YFSETQ.